These T cell receptor beta chains were read from a single sample in a study of identical twins. Via MiXCR, TCRdb re-called the 5' RACE reads, giving one row per CDR3 protein. Here the sample spans hundreds of thousands of distinct CDR3 sequences, roughly an eighth being singletons. These data also featured in a second study, about yellow fever vaccine responses in identical twins.

The specimen was PBMCs. Source of these receptors: a woman under 30 in good health. CDR3s include the opening cysteine and the closing phenylalanine or tryptophan. D genes are given only for firm matches. Clone sizes are given selectively: once, few, many, or a class where the clone is expanded.

D gene | clone size | J gene | V gene | CDR3 protein | CDR3 DNA
NA | few | TRBJ2-7 | TRBV27 | CASRPRGSYEQYF | TGTGCCAGCAGGCCACGGGGAAGCTACGAGCAGTACTTC
TRBD2 | NA | TRBJ2-3 | TRBV24-1 | CATQIAGPTDTQYF | TGTGCCACCCAAATAGCGGGTCCCACAGATACGCAGTATTTT
TRBD1 | few | TRBJ1-2 | TRBV18 | CASSTGQGRSYGYTF | TGTGCCAGCTCAACCGGACAGGGAAGAAGCTATGGCTACACCTTC
NA | few | TRBJ2-3 | TRBV12-3/TRBV12-4 | CASSLVEDTQYF | TGTGCCAGCAGTTTAGTGGAAGATACGCAGTATTTT
NA | few | TRBJ2-7 | TRBV12-3/TRBV12-4 | CASSVTRGGSYEQYF | TGTGCCAGCAGCGTCACCCGAGGGGGCTCCTACGAGCAGTACTTC
NA | few | TRBJ2-3 | TRBV6-1 | CASRSFGMADTQYF | TGTGCCAGCAGATCCTTTGGAATGGCAGATACGCAGTATTTT
NA | NA | TRBJ1-1 | TRBV29-1 | CSVGGANTEAFF | TGCAGCGTTGGGGGAGCGAACACTGAAGCTTTCTTT
NA | NA | TRBJ2-3 | TRBV5-1 | CASSPVGRGVGAGTDTQYF | TGCGCCAGCAGCCCGGTCGGCAGGGGAGTTGGCGCAGGCACAGATACGCAGTATTTT
NA | many | TRBJ1-6 | TRBV5-5 | CASSLSQSNSPLHF | TGTGCCAGCAGCTTGTCTCAGTCCAATTCACCCCTCCACTTT
NA | many | TRBJ2-1 | TRBV6-6 | CASSYTDLNEQFF | TGTGCCAGCAGTTACACCGACTTGAATGAGCAGTTCTTC
NA | NA | TRBJ2-3 | TRBV6-1 | CASRKNQGYTQYF | TGTGCCAGCAGGAAGAACCAGGGTTATACGCAGTATTTT
NA | few | TRBJ2-3 | TRBV7-2 | CASSLGVGSSTDTQYF | TGTGCCAGCAGCTTAGGCGTAGGGTCGAGCACAGATACGCAGTATTTT
TRBD2 | NA | TRBJ2-7 | TRBV7-8 | CASSPVGGVDEQYF | TGTGCCAGCAGCCCAGTGGGGGGGGTCGACGAGCAGTACTTC
NA | few | TRBJ2-1 | TRBV28 | CASSLERNEQFF | TGTGCCAGCAGTTTAGAGCGTAATGAGCAGTTCTTC
NA | NA | TRBJ1-1 | TRBV7-9 | CASSWDREAFF | TGTGCCAGCAGCTGGGACCGTGAAGCTTTCTTT
TRBD1 | few | TRBJ1-1 | TRBV6-1 | CASSSTGGLYTEAFF | TGTGCCAGCAGCTCGACAGGGGGCCTGTACACTGAAGCTTTCTTT
TRBD1 | NA | TRBJ2-6 | TRBV12-3/TRBV12-4 | CASSLTHQGATGANVLTF | TGTGCCAGCAGTCTCACACATCAGGGGGCGACGGGGGCCAACGTCCTGACTTTC
TRBD1 | few | TRBJ2-6 | TRBV18 | CASSLRDSAASGANVLTF | TGTGCCAGCTCACTACGGGACAGCGCTGCCTCTGGGGCCAACGTCCTGACTTTC
NA | few | TRBJ2-3 | TRBV6-6 | CASSYSRESGQYF | TGTGCCAGCAGTTACTCCAGGGAAAGTGGGCAGTATTTT
NA | many | TRBJ2-4 | TRBV28 | CASSSVLAKNIQYF | TGTGCCAGCAGTTCAGTGCTAGCCAAAAACATTCAGTACTTC
NA | NA | TRBJ1-2 | TRBV18 | CASSPFGGGDGYTF | TGTGCCAGCTCACCATTCGGAGGGGGTGATGGCTACACCTTC
NA | NA | TRBJ1-1 | TRBV12-3/TRBV12-4 | CASSRGTPGTEAFF | TGTGCCAGCAGTAGGGGGACACCGGGCACTGAAGCTTTCTTT
NA | many | TRBJ2-3 | TRBV7-9 | CASSLKDTQYF | TGTGCCAGCAGCTTGAAAGATACGCAGTATTTT
TRBD1 | few | TRBJ2-1 | TRBV20-1 | CSAGRQGRFF | TGCAGTGCAGGAAGACAGGGCCGGTTCTTC
NA | many | TRBJ1-3 | TRBV3-1 | CASTKSGNTIYF | TGTGCCAGCACAAAATCTGGAAACACCATATATTTT
TRBD2 | NA | TRBJ2-5 | TRBV15 | CATKAGLAGLQETQYF | TGTGCCACCAAAGCGGGACTAGCGGGGCTCCAAGAGACCCAGTACTTC
TRBD1 | few | TRBJ1-2 | TRBV29-1 | CSVEKGRGPYGYTF | TGCAGCGTTGAGAAAGGCAGGGGGCCCTATGGCTACACCTTC
NA | NA | TRBJ2-2 | TRBV7-9 | CASSHLEGELFF | TGTGCCAGCAGCCATCTTGAAGGGGAGCTGTTTTTT
TRBD2 | NA | TRBJ2-1 | TRBV20-1 | CSAREAGTSGGVSYNEQFF | TGCAGTGCTAGAGAAGCCGGGACTAGCGGGGGGGTCTCCTACAATGAGCAGTTCTTC
NA | NA | TRBJ2-7 | TRBV4-1 | CASSQGVAIEQYF | TGCGCCAGCAGCCAAGGGGTCGCAATTGAGCAGTACTTC
NA | few | TRBJ2-1 | TRBV3-1 | CASSLGVRDRLDNEQFF | TGTGCCAGCAGCCTAGGGGTTCGGGATCGGTTGGACAATGAGCAGTTCTTC
TRBD2 | few | TRBJ2-2 | TRBV24-1 | CATSESGRNTGELFF | TGTGCCACCAGTGAGAGCGGGAGGAACACCGGGGAGCTGTTTTTT
TRBD1 | NA | TRBJ1-5 | TRBV20-1 | CSARRTGGTSNQPQHF | TGCAGTGCTAGACGGACAGGGGGTACCAGCAATCAGCCCCAGCATTTT
TRBD1 | few | TRBJ1-2 | TRBV24-1 | CATSDSSGQGIGYTF | TGTGCCACCAGTGATTCCAGTGGACAGGGAATTGGCTACACCTTC
NA | NA | TRBJ1-4 | TRBV25-1 | CASSGYTSSEKLFF | TGTGCCAGCAGTGGGTACACGAGTTCAGAAAAACTGTTTTTT
TRBD2 | many | TRBJ2-1 | TRBV4-1 | CASSPTSGPLNEQFF | TGCGCCAGCAGCCCGACTAGCGGTCCCCTCAATGAGCAGTTCTTC
TRBD2 | NA | TRBJ2-2 | TRBV5-1 | CASSFGLAGATGELFF | TGCGCCAGCAGCTTCGGACTAGCGGGAGCCACCGGGGAGCTGTTTTTT
NA | few | TRBJ2-2 | TRBV4-1 | CASSHHPLRNTGELFF | TGCGCCAGCAGCCATCACCCCTTGCGGAACACCGGGGAGCTGTTTTTT
TRBD2 | NA | TRBJ2-2 | TRBV6-1 | CASSGRGSGGPTGELFF | TGTGCCAGCAGTGGCCGAGGGAGCGGGGGGCCCACCGGGGAGCTGTTTTTT
NA | NA | TRBJ1-5 | TRBV6-5 | CASSYSRQFEPQHF | TGTGCCAGCAGTTACTCGCGGCAGTTTGAGCCCCAGCATTTT
NA | many | TRBJ1-1 | TRBV5-1 | CASSLGKLAGNTEAFF | TGCGCCAGCAGCTTGGGCAAACTGGCAGGTAACACTGAAGCTTTCTTT
TRBD2 | NA | TRBJ2-2 | TRBV2 | CASYGGVAFTGELFF | TGTGCCAGCTATGGGGGGGTCGCCTTCACCGGGGAGCTGTTTTTT
NA | NA | TRBJ2-3 | TRBV27 | CASSSRQEVTDTQYF | TGTGCCAGCAGTTCCCGACAGGAAGTCACAGATACGCAGTATTTT
TRBD2 | NA | TRBJ2-7 | TRBV15 | CATSSSGRRYEQYF | TGTGCCACCAGTTCTAGCGGGAGGCGCTACGAGCAGTACTTC
NA | NA | TRBJ2-7 | TRBV7-8 | CASSLVVPGKMLDEQYF | TGTGCCAGCAGCTTAGTAGTACCGGGAAAGATGCTGGACGAGCAGTACTTC
NA | few | TRBJ1-2 | TRBV3-1 | CASSQLHGYTF | TGTGCCAGCAGCCAGTTGCATGGCTACACCTTC
NA | NA | TRBJ2-3 | TRBV29-1 | CSVEGAPYQGTDTQYF | TGCAGCGTTGAAGGGGCACCTTATCAGGGGACAGATACGCAGTATTTT
TRBD1 | few | TRBJ1-1 | TRBV5-1 | CASSLVGTAGTEAFF | TGCGCCAGCAGCTTGGTTGGGACAGCGGGGACTGAAGCTTTCTTT
NA | NA | TRBJ1-2 | TRBV4-2 | CASSQDWGNGYTF | TGTGCCAGCAGCCAAGACTGGGGGAACGGCTACACCTTC